This TCR beta chain was found in a study of blood T cell repertoires in COVID-19. In the study overall: There were acute and convalescent COVID-19 samples, and they came from the United States, Italy and Spain. The cDNA or gDNA used as material had been derived from T cells, B-cell-depleted T cells, or PBMCs.

Profiled with immunoSEQ multiplex PCR; TCRdb holds only in-frame clones, not every one. The sample holds roughly 170,000 clones, around 79% seen once. The CDR3 runs 14 residues. From germline, CDR1 is SGHDT and CDR2 YYEEEE. With V trimmed by 4 bases and J by 9 bases, 10 bases remained unmatched. The rearrangement joins TRBV5-6 to TRBJ2-4, with 7 bases aligning to TRBD2. This sequence originates from a woman aged 55-69 years with COVID-19, enrolled during active disease. Input material: peripheral blood. The CDR3 DNA sequence: TGTGCCAGCAGCACCCCGGGAGGTAGCGCCATTCAGTACTTC. Translated, it gives CASSTPGGSAIQYF.